This T cell receptor beta chain was captured by sequencing in a study of shared clonotypes between healthy human individuals (TCRdb year 2020). With regard to the full study: The cohort comprised a couple of women and a few men aged 18 to 49 years. For each donor, CD4 naive and CD4 memory were each run on three plates, CD8 naive on two plates, and CD8 memory on one plate. Blood TCR repertoires of five healthy adults were deeply sequenced to estimate repertoire size and the extent of clonotype sharing between individuals. Libraries were prepared and TCR repertoires were sequenced by different laboratories using diverse techniques, in order to increase sequencing depth and limit assay-specific biases. Leukapheresis yielded between about 0.85 and 9 billion PBMCs per donor.

Notes on this clone: The specificity of this receptor is unknown. Base qualities are not at hand, and no much larger clone is one base apart.

The full study reports these points: Sharing across a few donors was observed for roughly 5% of naive CD4, 3.5% of naive CD8, about 2.5% of memory CD4, and around 0.4% of memory CD8 clonotypes. Pairwise subsampling led to the expectation that sequencing depth would affect the degree of clonotype sharing among donors. Compared with non-shared clonotypes, clonotypes shared by all four sorted-subset donors had higher generation probabilities. Only blood was sampled, and tissue TCR repertoires likely differ from those in blood. Naive subsets generally had larger estimated clonotype richness than memory subsets. Because the study included a small number of donors, the genetic and exposure-history diversity represented was limited. Incomplete sequencing was indicated by rarefaction of sorted-subset datasets, despite the large sequencing depth.

V has 2 bases trimmed and J has 4 bases trimmed; junction bases matching no gene number 7. CDR1 and CDR2 were assigned from the germline V gene (reference sequence) as LNHDA and SQIVND. The CDR3 contains 16 residues, cysteine and phenylalanine counted. The CDR3 DNA has 48 bases and is translated from base 1. Using the deep immunoSEQ assay, multiplex PCR amplified TCR CDR3 regions from genomic DNA. Genomic DNA extracted from each cell subset was distributed evenly over all wells of several immunoSEQ 96-well plates, and each plate served as one replicate. Each replicate PCR for sorted subsets received around 200 ng genomic DNA, equal to about 30,000 T cell genomes. Purified libraries were quantified with a Qubit 3.0 fluorometer, sized on a Bioanalyzer 2100, and re-quantified with the KAPA Library Quantification kit. Every immunoSEQ 96-well plate was sequenced on a dedicated single-read 150-cycle Illumina NextSeq 550 flow cell. Concerning the study's data processing: Because the immunoSEQ output included only junctional sequences and no quality scores, the filtering could not be the same as the filtering used for full-length reads. To assign V/J genes and CDR3, sequences were annotated against IMGT germline references using PyIR, a Python wrapper for IgBLAST v1.9. Any read was removed if the V/J assignment was weak (E-value above 1e-6), the CDR3 was missing, or the read contained stop codons, out-of-frame junctions, or ambiguous translated residues. A V3J clonotype was defined by an identical inferred V gene, J gene, and CDR3 amino acid sequence. To compute the percentage overlap between repertoires, the number of shared unique clonotypes was divided by the size of the smaller repertoire. RTK rarefaction, the Chao1 estimator, and Recon v2.1 estimates of unobserved clonotypes were used to assess repertoire richness. Generation probabilities were computed with OLGA for all TCRbeta clonotypes obtained by the gDNA method from several donors. The clones in this table, taken by TCRdb from immuneACCESS, are in-frame only. Not every clone is retained; where verified, under half of the shortfall comes from an unresolved V gene, and the cause of the rest is unknown. D and trimming were read from the DNA, whereas the V and J calls and clone size are those reported in that table. Within this sample are about 1 million clones, with around four fifths of them counted one time only. 1.4% of the sample goes to the ten largest clones.

The donors were healthy, HIV-negative adults who had no recently reported acute infections or vaccinations. All donors were Caucasian adults living in Nashville, Tennessee, USA. CD4+ T cells were enriched through magnetic negative selection, after which naive cells were positively selected on CD45RA and the remaining negative fraction served as the memory subset. Blood was obtained by leukapheresis, after which PBMCs were separated by Ficoll-Histopaque density gradient centrifugation and cryopreserved in liquid nitrogen vapor phase. Purity and quantity of every magnetically sorted T cell population were checked by analytical flow cytometry. Each sorted fraction had its genomic DNA isolated and then quantified by UV absorbance on a Nanodrop 2000c.

The V gene is TRBV19 and the J gene is TRBJ1-2; TRBD1 agrees with 10 junctional bases. The sequence came from a young man in good health. Sample: memory CD4+ T cells sorted from blood. In light of the paper, this sample's cell subset or site label describes: CD45RA-negative fraction. Read as DNA, the sequence is TGTGCCAGTAGTATAACTAGGACAGGGGGATTCTATGGCTACACCTTC. It specifies CASSITRTGGFYGYTF. Outside the CDR3, residues come from the reference TRBV19 and TRBJ1-2 proteins, so the full variable domain is: DGGITQSPKYLFRKEGQNVTLSCEQNLNHDAMYWYRQDPGQGLRLIYYSQIVNDFQKGDIAEGYSVSREKKESFPLTVTSAQKNPTAFYLCASSITRTGGFYGYTFGSGTRLTVV.